This passage covers 26 T cell receptor beta chains from one sample sequenced in a study of blood T cell repertoires in COVID-19 (dated by TCRdb to the early 2020s). Receptor libraries were prepared by the immunoSEQ multiplex PCR assay. Imported from immuneACCESS, the table was reduced by TCRdb to in-frame sequences with V and J called. These copies leave out some clones; in studies compared against another copy, an unresolved V gene accounts for under half, and the cause of the remainder is not known. The sample includes about 390,000 clones, with 87% observed a single time. The ten most abundant clones make up 2.3% of the sample. Sample: peripheral blood. These receptors all come from a woman aged 55-69 years with COVID-19, enrolled during active disease.

This rearrangement joins TRBV11-2 to TRBJ1-1, with 7 nucleotides matching TRBD1. The V gene end was trimmed by 2 bases and the J gene end by 0 bases; junction bases not matched to a gene: 3. Germline assignment: CDR1 SGHAT and CDR2 FQNNGV. This CDR3 has 15 amino acids. The CDR3 DNA follows: TGTGCCAGCAGCTTACTCGGGACAGTGAACACTGAAGCTTTCTTT. It translates to CASSLLGTVNTEAFF.

This clone was seen only once. The gene calls are TRBV12-3 or TRBV12-4 and TRBJ2-7; D is uncertain. The CDR3 consists of 13 residues. Trimming shortened V by 1 base and J by 3 bases, and 7 bases separated the two germline ends. The CDR3 protein is CASSLGQIYEQYF. CDR3 sequence (DNA): TGTGCCAGCAGTTTAGGGCAGATCTACGAGCAGTACTTC.

The genes are TRBV28 and TRBJ1-5, with TRBD1 matching over 7 bases. This CDR3 is built from 14 residues. The germline V gene has CDR1 MDHEN and CDR2 SYDVKM. The trim removed 2 bases at V and 4 bases at J, leaving 2 bases unmatched. The CDR3 coding sequence is TGTGCCAGCAGTTTAAACAGGGGTAATCAGCCCCAGCATTTT. This translates into CASSLNRGNQPQHF. Drawing the rest from reference TRBV28 and TRBJ1-5, the complete variable domain is DVKVTQSSRYLVKRTGEKVFLECVQDMDHENMFWYRQDPGLGLRLIYFSYDVKMKEKGDIPEGYSVSREKKERFSLILESASTNQTSMYLCASSLNRGNQPQHFGDGTRLSIL.

This chain uses TRBV18 with TRBJ2-3; 8 nucleotides align to TRBD1. The CDR3 runs to 15 residues. The germline gives CDR1 KGHSH, CDR2 LQKENI. V shed 5 bases and J 3 bases; nucleotides not matched to a gene: 7. The CDR3 DNA follows: TGTGCCAGCTCATCGAAACAGGGGGTAACAGATACGCAGTATTTT. Translation: CASSSKQGVTDTQYF.

The J gene is TRBJ2-3, the V gene TRBV5-1, with D uncertain. Germline V gives CDR1 SGHRS, CDR2 YFSETQ. V dropped 1 base and J dropped 2 bases, with 8 bases sitting between them. There are 14 residues in the CDR3. The CDR3 region is CASSLSPNTDTQYF. CDR3 DNA sequence: TGCGCCAGCAGCTTGTCCCCAAACACAGATACGCAGTATTTT.

Written as DNA, the CDR3 is TGCGCCAGCAGCTTGGACCGGTCTGAAGCTTTCTTT. Protein: CASSLDRSEAFF. The genes are TRBV5-1 and TRBJ1-1; D call uncertain. Between the trimmed V and J ends, which lost 0 bases and 6 bases, there was a span of 6 bases. This CDR3 comprises 12 residues. Germline CDR1 and CDR2: SGHRS and YFSETQ.

V and J are TRBV6-6 and TRBJ2-2; 8 bases are shared with TRBD1. J lost 7 bases, V lost 5 bases, and 12 bases had no gene match. The CDR3 is made up of 16 amino acids. Germline assignment: CDR1 MNHNY and CDR2 SVGAGI (reference sequence). In DNA form, the CDR3 reads TGTGCCAGCAGTCCAACCCTTCGACAGGGGAACGGGGAGCTGTTTTTT. Translating gives CASSPTLRQGNGELFF.

This clone was found a few times. This rearrangement joins TRBV27 to TRBJ1-2, with 11 nucleotides matching TRBD1. This CDR3 is built from 16 residues. In germline, CDR1 is MNHEY, CDR2 SMNVEV (reference sequence). V trimming: 5 bases; J trimming: 0 bases; junction bases outside the gene matches: 5. The CDR3 nucleotides read TGTGCCAGCAGTATGGACAGGGGGCGTACTAACTATGGCTACACCTTC. It yields the protein CASSMDRGRTNYGYTF.

The V and J genes are TRBV19 and TRBJ2-7, with TRBD1 identical over 11 bases. V dropped 4 bases and J dropped 5; count of bases not matched to a gene: 7. CDR1 LNHDA and CDR2 SQIVND come from the germline V gene (reference sequence). The CDR3 has 15 residues. The CDR3 nucleotides are TGTGCCAGTAGTAGATGGACAGGGGGCCGAGACGAGCAGTACTTC. Protein: CASSRWTGGRDEQYF.

This sequence joins TRBV7-6 and TRBJ2-2; D unclear. The CDR3 loop spans 16 amino acids. Trimming took 0 bases from V and 2 from J, leaving 10 bases between them. Germline assignment: CDR1 SGHVS and CDR2 FNYEAQ. The chain's CDR3 is CASSLAATGNTGELFF. The DNA for the CDR3 is TGTGCCAGCAGCTTAGCAGCGACTGGAAACACCGGGGAGCTGTTTTTT.

The rearrangement joins TRBV5-1 to TRBJ1-6, with TRBD1 matching 7 bases. The CDR3 has 19 residues. The V segment lost 3 bases and the J segment 0 bases; nucleotides outside the gene matches: 12. Germline V gene sequence: CDR1 SGHRS, CDR2 YFSETQ. The CDR3 loop is CASSSLPGQTSSYNSPLHF. In nucleotides, the CDR3 is TGCGCCAGCAGCTCGCTACCGGGACAGACGAGCTCCTATAATTCACCCCTCCACTTT.

The V and J genes are TRBV6-1 and TRBJ2-7; 7 nucleotides agree with TRBD1. The CDR3 sequence is 15 residues long. Germline CDR1 MNHNS, CDR2 SASEGT. The V segment lost 3 bases and the J segment 2 bases; nucleotides outside the gene matches: 7. This CDR3 reads CASSDIGDSPYEQYF. For the CDR3, the DNA is TGTGCCAGCAGTGATATAGGGGACAGCCCCTACGAGCAGTACTTC.

V and J are TRBV5-1 and TRBJ1-1, with no clear D. V lost 0 bases and J 0 bases, leaving 6 bases between the germline ends. The CDR3 consists of 14 residues. Looked up from germline, CDR1 is SGHRS and CDR2 is YFSETQ. The CDR3, as DNA: TGCGCCAGCAGCTTGGGGGAGATGAACACTGAAGCTTTCTTT. It codes for CASSLGEMNTEAFF.

The rearrangement joins TRBV18 to TRBJ2-5; 7 bases match TRBD1. The V gene end was trimmed by 3 bases and the J gene end by 2 bases; junction bases not matched to a gene: 6. Per germline, CDR1 KGHSH and CDR2 LQKENI. The CDR3 length is 15 residues. CDR3 bases: TGTGCCAGCTCACCTCAACCGGGACAGCAAGAGACCCAGTACTTC. Protein: CASSPQPGQQETQYF.

The genes are TRBV2 and TRBJ2-1; D uncertain. Germline V gene lookup returns CDR1 SNHLY and CDR2 FYNNEI. V gave up 7 bases and J gave up 0 bases, with 10 bases separating them. This CDR3 is built from 14 residues. The CDR3 bases are TGTGCCAGCAATCGGTTGAGCTCCTACAATGAGCAGTTCTTC. This sequence encodes CASNRLSSYNEQFF. The full variable domain, in which reference TRBV2 and TRBJ2-1 provide the parts outside the CDR3, is EPEVTQTPSHQVTQMGQEVILRCVPISNHLYFYWYRQILGQKVEFLVSFYNNEISEKSEIFDDQFSVERPDGSNFTLKIRSTKLEDSAMYFCASNRLSSYNEQFFGPGTRLTVL.

This clone has only one observation. The chain links TRBV2 to TRBJ2-1; no clear D. Trimming took off 4 bases at V and 7 bases at J, with 5 bases between the two ends. CDR3 size: 11 residues. The germline CDR1 and CDR2 sequences are SNHLY and FYNNEI. The CDR3: CASSVYNEQFF. The CDR3 DNA is TGTGCCAGCAGTGTATATAATGAGCAGTTCTTC.

The genes are TRBV5-5 and TRBJ1-6; the D gene is possibly TRBD1 (5 bases). Trimming stripped 4 bases from V and 8 bases from J, with 16 bases between. Germline-derived CDR1 and CDR2 are SGHKS and YYEKEE (reference sequence). This CDR3 region has 15 residues. The CDR3 coding sequence is TGTGCCAGCAGCGACTGGACGGAGGGACATTCACCCCTCCACTTT. It translates to CASSDWTEGHSPLHF. Full variable domain (remainder filled in from reference TRBV5-5 and TRBJ1-6): DAGVTQSPTHLIKTRGQQVTLRCSPISGHKSVSWYQQVLGQGPQFIFQYYEKEERGRGNFPDRFSARQFPNYSSELNVNALLLGDSALYLCASSDWTEGHSPLHFGNGTRLTVT.

This clone was counted a few times. J is TRBJ2-7 and V is TRBV7-8; TRBD2 is a possible D gene (7 bases). The germline V and J ends were trimmed by 1 base and 3 bases, with 16 bases remaining between them. Germline V CDR1 and CDR2: SGHVS, FQNEAQ. CDR3 length equals 16 residues. The CDR3 bases are TGTGCCAGCAGCTTAGGGAGGGGAGGGGGACTCTACGAGCAGTACTTC. This gives the protein CASSLGRGGGLYEQYF.

The rearrangement links TRBV6-1 to TRBJ1-4; possibly TRBD1 for D (5 bases). The CDR3 length is 13 residues. Deletions cut 3 bases from V and 7 bases from J, with 9 bases between. Germline CDR1 MNHNS, CDR2 SASEGT. The CDR3 reads CASSEVQGEKLFF. The CDR3 DNA is TGTGCCAGCAGTGAGGTCCAGGGTGAAAAACTGTTTTTT.

The chain employs TRBV29-1 and TRBJ1-2; a possible D gene is TRBD1 (6 bases). The CDR3 runs to 12 residues. Germline CDR1 is SQVTM and CDR2 is ANQGSEA. Trimming left V 3 bases short and J 5 bases short, with 10 bases between. The CDR3 loop reads CSVEAGVYGYTF. CDR3 nucleotides: TGCAGCGTTGAGGCAGGGGTGTATGGCTACACCTTC.

This clone occurred a few times. This sequence joins TRBV4-1 and TRBJ2-2; D perhaps matches TRBD1 (5 bases). Per the germline V gene, CDR1 is MGHRA and CDR2 is YSYEKL. V was cut by 3 bases and J by 1 base, with 12 bases left in between. This CDR3 has 16 residues. CDR3 amino acids: CASSHWTNKNTGELFF. CDR3 nucleotide sequence: TGCGCCAGCAGCCACTGGACAAATAAGAACACCGGGGAGCTGTTTTTT.

This chain joins TRBV28 and TRBJ2-4, with D hard to call. The length of the CDR3 is 14 residues. CDR1 is MDHEN and CDR2 is SYDVKM in the germline V gene. V was cut by 6 bases and J by 0 bases, with 9 bases left in between. CDR3 loop: CASSMTGAKNIQYF. The CDR3 DNA follows: TGTGCCAGCAGCATGACTGGAGCCAAAAACATTCAGTACTTC. The full variable domain, completed using reference TRBV28 and TRBJ2-4, is DVKVTQSSRYLVKRTGEKVFLECVQDMDHENMFWYRQDPGLGLRLIYFSYDVKMKEKGDIPEGYSVSREKKERFSLILESASTNQTSMYLCASSMTGAKNIQYFGAGTRLSVL.

Here the CDR3 reads CASSPFGTSHLQETQYF. In DNA form, the CDR3 reads TGTGCCAGCAGTCCTTTCGGGACATCGCACCTCCAAGAGACCCAGTACTTC. The chain couples TRBV28 to TRBJ2-5; tentatively, D is TRBD1 (6 bases). The CDR3 totals 17 residues. V dropped 5 bases and J dropped 1 base, with 20 bases sitting between them. The germline gives CDR1 MDHEN, CDR2 SYDVKM.

V is TRBV18 and J is TRBJ2-3; 8 bases are a match to TRBD2. Germline CDR1 and CDR2: KGHSH and LQKENI. V was clipped by 0 bases and J by 6 bases; unmatched bases: 8. The CDR3 contains 16 residues. CDR3 amino acids: CASSPPSRGGRDTQYF. The CDR3 DNA reads as TGTGCCAGCTCACCACCGTCCCGGGGGGGCCGGGATACGCAGTATTTT.

This clone has only a few counts. The genes are TRBV19 and TRBJ1-1, with 11 bases aligning to TRBD1. Trimming at V came to 5 bases and at J to 3 bases, leaving 11 bases not matched to a gene. The CDR3 has 17 residues. Germline V gene lookup returns CDR1 LNHDA and CDR2 SQIVND (reference sequence). The CDR3 is CASSRDRGSEGYTEAFF. CDR3 sequence (DNA): TGTGCCAGTAGTCGGGACAGGGGGTCCGAAGGGTACACTGAAGCTTTCTTT.

The chain uses TRBV27 and TRBJ1-6; D not resolved. The CDR3 covers 14 residues. The V gene lost 2 bases and the J gene lost 13 bases, with 15 bases spanning the gap. Germline values: CDR1 MNHEY, CDR2 SMNVEV (reference sequence). The CDR3, as DNA: TGTGCCAGCAGTTTAAAGGCGGCCCCCGGGCCCCTCCACTTT. Translating gives CASSLKAAPGPLHF.